The rows below give T cell receptor beta chains drawn from one sample of a study of CD8 T cells in Susac syndrome. TCRdb reprocessed the immunoSEQ multiplex PCR reads via MiXCR and lists one record per CDR3 protein. The data hold about 60,000 distinct CDR3 sequences, with just under 95% observed a single time. The sample comprised CD8+ T cells from PBMCs. These receptors were collected from a human donor with multiple sclerosis. The CDR3 runs from the conserved cysteine through the conserved F or W. D genes are given only for firm matches. Not all rows give a size; the values are once, few, many and, for expanded clones, a class.

CDR3 protein	CDR3 DNA	clone size	J gene	V gene	D gene
CASSHTTGGNEQFF	TGTGCCAGCAGCCATACGACCGGGGGGAATGAGCAGTTCTTC	NA	TRBJ2-1	TRBV7-9	TRBD2
CASSRDGDNEQFF	TGTGCCAGCAGTAGGGATGGAGACAATGAGCAGTTCTTC	NA	TRBJ2-1	TRBV27	NA
CAGIAGDKTLTEDEQFF	TGTGCCGGTATAGCGGGGGACAAAACCCTGACGGAGGATGAGCAGTTCTTC	NA	TRBJ2-1	TRBV2	TRBD2
CASSQAWAAGANVLTF	TGCGCCAGCAGCCAAGCCTGGGCAGCTGGGGCCAACGTCCTGACTTTC	NA	TRBJ2-6	TRBV4-3	NA
CASTTGSSYEQYF	TGTGCCAGCACAACCGGGAGCTCCTACGAGCAGTACTTC	NA	TRBJ2-7	TRBV7-9	NA
CASSFPTGAVSTDTQYF	TGTGCCAGCAGCTTCCCTACAGGGGCCGTGAGCACAGATACGCAGTATTTT	NA	TRBJ2-3	TRBV7-9	TRBD1
CASSSQDRMGGYTF	TGTGCCAGCAGCTCCCAAGACAGGATGGGCGGCTACACCTTC	NA	TRBJ1-2	TRBV7-9	NA
CATTPRTSGSQRTQYF	TGTGCCACCACCCCACGGACTAGCGGGAGCCAGCGTACGCAGTATTTT	NA	TRBJ2-3	TRBV15	TRBD2
CSARVLGQVSPDTQYF	TGCAGTGCTAGAGTTTTAGGACAGGTATCCCCCGATACGCAGTATTTT	NA	TRBJ2-3	TRBV20-1	TRBD1
CASSEEQGLEYEQYF	TGCGCCAGCAGCGAAGAACAGGGGTTAGAGTACGAGCAGTACTTC	NA	TRBJ2-7	TRBV4-3	TRBD1
CASSSEPRGIYEQYF	TGTGCCAGCAGCTCAGAACCCAGGGGGATCTACGAGCAGTACTTC	NA	TRBJ2-7	TRBV7-9	TRBD1
CASRTAVGGHEQYF	TGTGCCAGCCGGACCGCTGTGGGAGGACACGAGCAGTACTTC	NA	TRBJ2-7	TRBV7-9	NA
CASSPARGDLEQYF	TGTGCCAGCAGTCCTGCTCGAGGGGACTTGGAGCAGTACTTC	NA	TRBJ2-7	TRBV7-9	NA
CASSQTQTNTEAFF	TGCGCCAGCAGCCAAACGCAGACGAACACTGAAGCTTTCTTT	NA	TRBJ1-1	TRBV4-1	NA
CASSVGGRNEQFF	TGTGCCAGCAGCGTGGGGGGTAGGAATGAGCAGTTCTTC	NA	TRBJ2-1	TRBV9	NA
CASRPSGGNRYEQYF	TGTGCCAGCAGACCTAGCGGGGGTAATCGGTACGAGCAGTACTTC	NA	TRBJ2-7	TRBV3-1	TRBD2
CASNPSVNDGYTF	TGTGCCAGCAACCCCAGTGTCAATGATGGCTACACCTTC	NA	TRBJ1-2	TRBV7-9	NA
CSVARGARTDTEAFF	TGCAGCGTGGCCCGGGGGGCTCGCACGGACACTGAAGCTTTCTTT	NA	TRBJ1-1	TRBV29-1	NA
CASSLIATEAFF	TGTGCCAGCAGTTTAATAGCCACTGAAGCTTTCTTT	NA	TRBJ1-1	TRBV28	NA
CASSQDSGYTEAFF	TGCGCCAGCAGCCAAGATTCGGGCTACACTGAAGCTTTCTTT	NA	TRBJ1-1	TRBV4-1	NA
CAISEGQGIEGVIQYF	TGTGCCATCAGTGAGGGACAGGGGATCGAGGGGGTCATTCAGTACTTC	NA	TRBJ2-4	TRBV10-3	TRBD1
CSARYRQDGYEQYF	TGCAGTGCCCGTTACCGGCAGGATGGATACGAGCAGTACTTC	NA	TRBJ2-7	TRBV20-1	NA
CASSFRLPSGSSYEQYF	TGTGCCAGCAGTTTTAGACTTCCTAGCGGGAGCTCCTACGAGCAGTACTTC	NA	TRBJ2-7	TRBV27	TRBD2
CASSFVPGGYNEQFF	TGTGCCAGCAGTTTTGTGCCGGGTGGCTACAATGAGCAGTTCTTC	once	TRBJ2-1	TRBV28	NA
CASSDNTGADYEQYF	TGTGCCAGCAGTGATAATACAGGGGCAGACTACGAGCAGTACTTC	NA	TRBJ2-7	TRBV25-1	TRBD1
CASSVVENRELFF	TGTGCCAGCAGCGTCGTAGAGAACAGAGAGTTGTTTTTT	NA	TRBJ2-2	TRBV7-9	NA
CASSLDAGSNQPQHF	TGCGCCAGCAGCTTGGATGCAGGGAGCAATCAGCCCCAGCATTTT	NA	TRBJ1-5	TRBV5-1	NA